This T cell receptor (beta chain) was captured in a study of cytomegalovirus exposure and HLA in healthy donors. Overall study findings and caveats: Most TCR sequences were rare, but some public TCRs occurred in many donors. It was reportedly the case that the classifier diagnosed cytomegalovirus status with high specificity and sensitivity. HLA alleles were associated with 16,000 or so TCR beta sequences in a later analysis at 0.05 false discovery rate.

Germline V CDR1 and CDR2: MDHEN, SYDVKM. The CDR3 contains 15 residues. The V end was cut by 6 bases, the J end by 7 bases, with 18 bases between. The PCR ran on 60 Vbeta and 13 Jbeta primers. The table came from immunoSEQ multiplex PCR; TCRdb's copy has only in-frame clones and leaves some out. The sample has about 190,000 clones; roughly four fifths are singletons. This clone came up a few times. Its antigen is unidentified. This rearrangement joins TRBV28 to TRBJ1-4; the D is unclear. Sequenced material: PBMCs. This TCR was recovered from a woman aged 18-29 years in good health and CMV-seronegative. CDR3 in amino acids: CASRPSQVGGEKLFF. CDR3 sequence (DNA): TGTGCCAGCAGGCCCTCGCAGGTCGGAGGTGAAAAACTGTTTTTT.